The 28 T cell receptor beta chains reported below all come from one sample, sequenced in a study of blood T cell repertoires in COVID-19. TCRdb's copy holds only in-frame clones and misses some; the assay was immunoSEQ multiplex PCR. The sample yields 150,000 to 200,000 clones, approximately 88% seen once. Specimen: PBMCs or T cells enriched from blood (not recorded which). These receptors all stem from an older woman who had recovered from COVID-19.

The chain carries TRBV5-6 and TRBJ2-7, with 7 bases matching TRBD1. The CDR3 length is 17 residues. The V gene end was trimmed by 1 base and the J gene end by 4 bases; junction bases not matched to a gene: 14. Germline CDR1 SGHDT, CDR2 YYEEEE. Here the CDR3 DNA reads TGTGCCAGCAGCTTGAGTGGGACAGCCAGTAGACCTTACGAGCAGTACTTC. This codes for CASSLSGTASRPYEQYF.

The chain employs TRBV6-2 or TRBV6-3 and TRBJ1-2, with D tentatively TRBD1 (5 bases). The CDR3 consists of 14 residues. V was clipped by 0 bases and J by 6 bases, with 11 bases between them. Germline V gives CDR1 MNHEY, CDR2 SVGEGT. The chain's CDR3 is CASSYSGRAHGYTF. The CDR3 coding sequence is TGTGCCAGCAGTTACTCAGGCAGGGCTCATGGCTACACCTTC.

The V gene is TRBV5-1, the J gene TRBJ1-4; no definite D call. V lost 3 bases, J lost 4 bases, and 13 bases lay in between. Germline V gene sequence: CDR1 SGHRS, CDR2 YFSETQ. This CDR3 spans 15 amino acids. CDR3 sequence reads: CASSSAAGVNEKLFF. The CDR3 bases are TGCGCCAGCAGCTCGGCAGCGGGAGTTAATGAAAAACTGTTTTTT.

This sequence joins TRBV9 and TRBJ1-1, with 8 bases fitting TRBD1. V gave up 4 bases and J gave up 1 base; unmatched junction bases: 6. CDR1 and CDR2 (germline): SGDLS, YYNGEE. This CDR3 has 15 amino acids. The CDR3 region is CASSPQGGQNTEAFF. For the CDR3, the DNA is TGTGCCAGCAGCCCACAGGGGGGCCAGAACACTGAAGCTTTCTTT.

The chain's CDR3 is CASQNRGLQEKLFF. CDR3 coding DNA: TGTGCCAGCCAAAACAGAGGGCTTCAGGAAAAACTGTTTTTT. The chain carries TRBV2 and TRBJ1-4; no clear D. Trimming shortened V by 8 bases and J by 8 bases, and 18 bases separated the two germline ends. The CDR3 runs 14 residues. Germline V CDR1 and CDR2: SNHLY, FYNNEI.

The genes are TRBV4-1 and TRBJ2-3; TRBD2 matches 7 bases. With V trimmed by 1 base and J by 6 bases, 4 bases remained unmatched. The CDR3 spans 14 residues. Germline CDR1 MGHRA, CDR2 YSYEKL. CDR3 sequence: CASSQVVGGDTQYF. DNA of the CDR3: TGCGCCAGCAGCCAAGTTGTGGGGGGGGATACGCAGTATTTT.

This sequence joins TRBV30 and TRBJ1-2, with 9 bases lining up with TRBD1. The CDR3 runs 15 residues. V shed 4 bases, J shed 3 bases, and the junction held 9 bases outside the gene matches. From germline, CDR1 is GTSNPN and CDR2 SVGIG (reference sequence). Here the CDR3 DNA reads TGTGCCTGGACCCTCGACAGGGGGTTAGACTATGGCTACACCTTC. Its translation is CAWTLDRGLDYGYTF. Full variable domain (rest looked up from reference TRBV30 and TRBJ1-2): SQTIHQWPATLVQPVGSPLSLECTVEGTSNPNLYWYRQAAGRGLQLLFYSVGIGQISSEVPQNLSASRPQDRQFILSSKKLLLSDSGFYLCAWTLDRGLDYGYTFGSGTRLTVV.

The chain joins TRBV10-3 to TRBJ1-6; possible D gene TRBD1, 5 bases. Germline-derived CDR1 and CDR2 are ENHRY and SYGVKD. V dropped 10 bases and J dropped 3 bases, with 16 bases sitting between them. This CDR3 has 15 amino acids. CDR3: CATHPGESYNSPLHF. As DNA, the CDR3 is TGTGCCACCCACCCGGGGGAAAGCTATAATTCACCCCTCCACTTT.

The genes are TRBV21-1 and TRBJ1-5; the table names TRBD1, a call not compared with the DNA. TRBV21-1 constitutes a pseudogene. The CDR3 totals 16 residues. CDR3 region: CASRLRGQHSNQPQHF. DNA for the CDR3: TGTGCCAGCAGACTCCGGGGACAGCATAGCAATCAGCCCCAGCATTTT.

The chain carries TRBV5-8 and TRBJ2-2; D not certain. V dropped 7 bases and J dropped 0 bases, with 19 bases sitting between them. The CDR3 runs 17 residues. CDR1 and CDR2 from the germline V gene are SGHTS and YDEGEE. CDR3 residues: CASSVGYSSANTGELFF. The CDR3 DNA is TGTGCCAGCTCGGTCGGGTACTCCAGCGCGAACACCGGGGAGCTGTTTTTT.

This rearrangement joins TRBV9 to TRBJ2-1; TRBD2 aligns across 8 bases. The junction had 6 bases not matched to a gene; V was cut back by 4 bases and J by 9 bases. CDR3 size: 13 residues. Germline CDR1 is SGDLS and CDR2 is YYNGEE. In DNA form, the CDR3 reads TGTGCCAGCAGCCCCCTGGGACTAGTTGAGCAGTTCTTC. As protein: CASSPLGLVEQFF.

J is TRBJ2-1 and V is TRBV15, with TRBD2 matching over 8 bases. From germline, CDR1 is LNHNV and CDR2 YYDKDF (reference sequence). J lost 0 bases, V lost 6 bases, and 7 bases had no gene match. CDR3 size: 16 residues. This CDR3 reads CATRTLADSSYNEQFF. The CDR3 DNA is TGTGCCACCAGGACACTAGCGGATAGCTCCTACAATGAGCAGTTCTTC.

The chain recombines TRBV3-1 (or the pseudogene TRBV3-2) with TRBJ2-7, with D maybe TRBD1 (6 bases). The CDR3 consists of 16 residues. Trimming removed 6 bases at V and 5 bases at J, with 23 bases between. Germline CDR1 is LGHDT and CDR2 is YNNKEL (reference sequence). The DNA for the CDR3 is TGTGCCAGCAGTAACACAGGGTCAATAGTCGGGGACGAGCAGTACTTC. Protein product: CASSNTGSIVGDEQYF.

The chain uses TRBV27 and TRBJ2-7, with TRBD1 matching 9 bases. The CDR3 is made up of 17 amino acids. CDR1 MNHEY and CDR2 SMNVEV come from the germline V gene (reference sequence). Germline trimming cut 1 base from V and 1 base from J; bases unmatched to any gene: 8. CDR3 in amino acids: CASSLLKGTGTSYEQYF. The CDR3 DNA sequence: TGTGCCAGCAGTTTATTAAAAGGGACAGGGACGTCCTACGAGCAGTACTTC.

The chain is built from TRBV5-6 and TRBJ2-3; D is uncertain. The germline gives CDR1 SGHDT, CDR2 YYEEEE. Trimming removed 2 bases at V and 6 bases at J, with 16 bases between. The CDR3 extends over 15 amino acids. CDR3: CASSLYGTLRDTQYF. The CDR3 DNA sequence: TGTGCCAGCAGCTTATATGGTACGCTACGGGATACGCAGTATTTT.

The V call is TRBV3-1 (or the pseudogene TRBV3-2), the J call TRBJ2-7; tentative D call: TRBD2 (5 bases). The germline gives CDR1 LGHDT, CDR2 YNNKEL (reference sequence). V was clipped by 2 bases and J by 4 bases, with 12 bases between them. The CDR3 sequence is 14 residues long. CDR3 bases: TGTGCCAGCAGCCAACCGGGTGGCGGGTACGAGCAGTACTTC. Its protein is CASSQPGGGYEQYF.

The V gene is TRBV5-6, the J gene TRBJ1-4; no definite D call. The CDR3 totals 14 residues. Trimming left V 0 bases short and J 1 base short, with 4 bases between. Germline lookup yields CDR1 SGHDT and CDR2 YYEEEE. CDR3 coding DNA: TGTGCCAGCAGCTTGGACAGAACTAATGAAAAACTGTTTTTT. This encodes CASSLDRTNEKLFF.

V and J are TRBV6-5 and TRBJ1-1, with D unresolved. The CDR3 consists of 13 residues. V was clipped by 4 bases and J by 7 bases, with 13 bases between them. The germline V gene has CDR1 MNHEY and CDR2 SVGAGI. The CDR3 is CASSFPPPGEAFF. The CDR3 DNA is TGTGCCAGCAGTTTCCCACCACCGGGTGAAGCTTTCTTT.

V is TRBV7-3 and J is TRBJ2-1; a possible D gene is TRBD2 (6 bases). Per the germline V gene, CDR1 is SGHTA and CDR2 is FQGTGA. Deletions cut 2 bases from V and 9 bases from J, with 11 bases between. There are 13 residues in the CDR3. CDR3 protein: CASSLLASGEQFF. CDR3 sequence (DNA): TGTGCCAGCAGCTTACTAGCGTCGGGTGAGCAGTTCTTC.

The CDR3 reads CASSLRQGNTEAFF. DNA of the CDR3: TGTGCCAGTAGTCTTCGACAGGGGAACACTGAAGCTTTCTTT. The gene calls are TRBV19 and TRBJ1-1; 7 bases are a match to TRBD1. Germline-derived CDR1 and CDR2 are LNHDA and SQIVND (reference sequence). The length of the CDR3 is 14 residues. With V trimmed by 5 bases and J by 1 base, 4 bases remained unmatched.

The genes are TRBV4-1 and TRBJ2-7; D might be TRBD1 (7 bases). This CDR3 comprises 14 residues. The V end was cut by 4 bases, the J end by 4 bases, with 14 bases between. Germline V gene lookup returns CDR1 MGHRA and CDR2 YSYEKL. The CDR3 region has the DNA TGCGCCAGCAGCCGTAACAGGGGAGGATACGAGCAGTACTTC. Translation gives CASSRNRGGYEQYF.

The rearrangement uses TRBV9 and TRBJ1-6; 7 bases agree with TRBD1. The CDR3 has 15 amino acids. The ends lost 0 bases at V and 6 bases at J; junction bases unmatched: 3. CDR1 is SGDLS, CDR2 YYNGEE, per germline. CDR3 region: CASSVEGQVNSPLHF. CDR3 DNA: TGTGCCAGCAGCGTAGAAGGACAGGTTAATTCACCCCTCCACTTT.

This clone was found once. The V and J genes are TRBV7-9 and TRBJ1-4, with unresolved D. The germline CDR1 and CDR2 sequences are SEHNR and FQNEAQ (reference sequence). The V and J ends lost 2 bases and 0 bases respectively, with 16 bases between them. The CDR3 totals 18 residues. Written as DNA, the CDR3 is TGTGCCAGCAGCTTAAACCGAGGCAGCCATACAACTAATGAAAAACTGTTTTTT. Translating gives CASSLNRGSHTTNEKLFF.

The gene calls are TRBV7-3 and TRBJ1-1, with TRBD1 matching over 7 bases. Germline assignment: CDR1 SGHTA and CDR2 FQGTGA. With 5 bases clipped from V and 5 bases from J, the junction kept 11 bases outside the gene matches. The CDR3 length is 15 residues. In DNA form, the CDR3 reads TGTGCCAGCAGCCACAGACAGGGTTCGGGAACTGAAGCTTTCTTT. This translates into CASSHRQGSGTEAFF.

The chain is built from TRBV5-1 and TRBJ2-1, with D possibly matching TRBD1 (5 bases). Deletions cut 1 base from V and 5 bases from J, with 7 bases between. Germline CDR1 SGHRS, CDR2 YFSETQ. The CDR3 contains 13 residues. CDR3 in DNA: TGCGCCAGCAGCTTGCAGGGTCACAATGAGCAGTTCTTC. It encodes CASSLQGHNEQFF.

V is TRBV21-1 and J is TRBJ2-7; no DNA check was done on the table's D call, TRBD2. TRBV21-1 constitutes a pseudogene. The CDR3 length is 15 residues. CDR3 nucleotide sequence: TGTGCCAGCATCTACAATGGGGGGGCTTCTCACGAGCAGTACTTC. The encoded protein is CASIYNGGASHEQYF.

J is TRBJ2-7 and V is TRBV28; 8 bases are a match to TRBD2. This CDR3 has 14 amino acids. V dropped 5 bases and J dropped 1; count of bases not matched to a gene: 4. Germline V lookup: CDR1 MDHEN, CDR2 SYDVKM. CDR3 sequence (DNA): TGTGCCAGCAGTAAATCGGGAGGGTCCTACGAGCAGTACTTC. Its translation: CASSKSGGSYEQYF.

Written as DNA, the CDR3 is TGCGCCAGCAGCCAAGAACCCCAGGGGGGCCCCTACCAAGAGACCCAGTACTTC. Translating gives CASSQEPQGGPYQETQYF. The V call is TRBV4-1, the J call TRBJ2-5; possible D gene TRBD1, 7 bases. Germline-derived CDR1 and CDR2 are MGHRA and YSYEKL. The CDR3 length is 18 residues. Trimming took 0 bases from V and 0 from J, leaving 17 bases between them.